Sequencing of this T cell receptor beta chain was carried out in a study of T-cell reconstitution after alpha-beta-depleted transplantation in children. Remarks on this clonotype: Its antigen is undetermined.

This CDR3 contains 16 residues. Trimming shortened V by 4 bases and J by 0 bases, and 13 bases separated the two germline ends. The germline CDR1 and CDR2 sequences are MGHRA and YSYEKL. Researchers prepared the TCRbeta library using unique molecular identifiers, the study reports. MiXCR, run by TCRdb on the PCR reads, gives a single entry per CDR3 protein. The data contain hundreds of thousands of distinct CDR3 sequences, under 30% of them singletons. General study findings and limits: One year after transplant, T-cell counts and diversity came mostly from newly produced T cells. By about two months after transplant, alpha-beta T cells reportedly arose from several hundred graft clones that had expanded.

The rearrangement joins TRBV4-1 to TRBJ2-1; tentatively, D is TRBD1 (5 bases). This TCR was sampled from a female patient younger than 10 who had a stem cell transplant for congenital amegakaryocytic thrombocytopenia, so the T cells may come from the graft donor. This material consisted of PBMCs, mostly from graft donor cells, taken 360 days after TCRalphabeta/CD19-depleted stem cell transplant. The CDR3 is CASSLHDTGSYNEQFF. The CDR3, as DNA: TGCGCCAGCAGCCTCCATGACACAGGCTCCTACAATGAGCAGTTCTTC.